Following are 24 T cell receptor beta chains from one sample sequenced in a study of blood T cells in healthy people across ages. The use of a sample-barcoded 5' primer and a J-beta primer mix characterized a second PCR of about 6 to 11 cycles. MiXCR, run by TCRdb on the 5' RACE reads, gives a single entry per CDR3 protein. The top ten clones hold less than 0.75% of a sample with fewer than 1,200,000 distinct CDR3 sequences, around 25% of them seen once. The sample also formed part of further work on T cells of mothers and their children.

Sequencing was carried out using blood. The receptors derive from a girl aged 2 to 9 in good health.

This chain connects TRBV5-1 to TRBJ2-3, with TRBD1 as a possible D gene (6 bases). The V gene's germline CDR1 is SGHRS and CDR2 YFSETQ. The V end was cut by 4 bases, the J end by 0 bases, with 15 bases between. This CDR3 comprises 16 residues. CDR3 nucleotides: TGCGCCAGCAGCGTTTCAGGGGCACTTAGCACAGATACGCAGTATTTT. Its translation is CASSVSGALSTDTQYF.

A few counts support this clonotype. This rearrangement joins TRBV6-6 to TRBJ2-3; D perhaps matches TRBD2 (6 bases). CDR1 is MNHNY, CDR2 SVGAGI, per germline (reference sequence). The germline V and J ends were trimmed by 8 bases and 6 bases, with 21 bases remaining between them. CDR3 length: 15 residues. In DNA form, the CDR3 reads TGTGCCAGCTCGATCCGCCAGGGAGGAAGGGATACGCAGTATTTT. This encodes CASSIRQGGRDTQYF.

Only a few counts were recorded for this clonotype. Here the CDR3 reads CATSRQRGVFSSGELFF. The DNA for the CDR3 is TGTGCCACCAGCAGACAAAGGGGGGTCTTTTCGTCCGGGGAGCTGTTTTTT. The chain is built from TRBV15 and TRBJ2-2, with D perhaps TRBD1 or TRBD2 (6 bases each). Per the germline V gene, CDR1 is LNHNV and CDR2 is YYDKDF (reference sequence). The V end lost 2 bases, the J end lost 6 bases, and 19 bases lay between the germline ends. This CDR3 is 17 amino acids long.

This clonotype was counted between two and nine times. The chain is built from TRBV3-1 and TRBJ2-5; 8 nucleotides agree with TRBD1. The CDR3 spans 16 residues. The germline gives CDR1 LGHDT, CDR2 YNNKEL (reference sequence). The V gene end was trimmed by 2 bases and the J gene end by 4 bases; junction bases not matched to a gene: 9. Here the CDR3 reads CASSQKAGTGGETQYF. The CDR3 DNA is TGTGCCAGCAGCCAAAAAGCCGGGACAGGAGGAGAGACCCAGTACTTC.

This rearrangement joins TRBV7-9 to TRBJ1-1; D is uncertain. V gave up 3 bases and J gave up 6 bases, with 5 bases separating them. This CDR3 is built from 11 residues. Looked up from germline, CDR1 is SEHNR and CDR2 is FQNEAQ (reference sequence). CDR3: CASSFGPEAFF. Written as DNA, the CDR3 is TGTGCCAGCAGCTTCGGACCTGAAGCTTTCTTT.

This clonotype has just a few counts. The rearrangement links TRBV6-1 to TRBJ1-1; TRBD1 agrees at 8 bases. Germline CDR1 reads MNHNS; CDR2 reads SASEGT. The CDR3 covers 15 residues. Germline trimming cut 8 bases from V and 9 bases from J; bases unmatched to any gene: 17. The CDR3: CASSGTGAPLPQAFF. The CDR3, as DNA: TGTGCCAGCTCCGGGACAGGAGCCCCACTCCCTCAAGCTTTCTTT.

Only a few counts were recorded for this clonotype. V and J are TRBV28 and TRBJ2-3; TRBD2 agrees at 9 bases. Looked up from germline, CDR1 is MDHEN and CDR2 is SYDVKM. Losses at the gene ends were 3 bases for V and 0 bases for J; bases not matched to a gene: 7. The CDR3 runs to 17 residues. CDR3 in amino acids: CASSFSSGTSSTDTQYF. DNA for the CDR3: TGTGCCAGCAGTTTTTCTAGCGGGACCTCTAGCACAGATACGCAGTATTTT.

The chain is built from TRBV29-1 and TRBJ1-1; no definite D call. With 0 bases removed from V and 9 bases from J, the gap between germline ends came to 8 bases. CDR3 length: 11 residues. Germline assignment: CDR1 SQVTM and CDR2 ANQGSEA. CDR3 in amino acids: CSVEEPGKAFF. The CDR3 region has the DNA TGCAGCGTTGAAGAACCAGGTAAAGCTTTCTTT. Complete variable domain (other parts from reference TRBV29-1 and TRBJ1-1): SAVISQKPSRDICQRGTSLTIQCQVDSQVTMMFWYRQQPGQSLTLIATANQGSEATYESGFVIDKFPISRPNLTFSTLTVSNMSPEDSSIYLCSVEEPGKAFFGQGTRLTVV.

The V call is TRBV29-1, the J call TRBJ2-2; possibly TRBD1 for D (5 bases). CDR1 and CDR2 (germline): SQVTM, ANQGSEA. The CDR3 has 14 amino acids. Trimming removed 6 bases from V and 4 bases from J, with 15 bases in between. This chain's CDR3 is CSVAWGRITGELFF. CDR3 nucleotides: TGCAGCGTCGCGTGGGGCAGAATCACCGGGGAGCTGTTTTTT.

The gene calls are TRBV29-1 and TRBJ1-1, with TRBD1 identical over 7 bases. V trimming: 6 bases; J trimming: 0 bases; junction bases outside the gene matches: 7. The CDR3 is 14 amino acids. Germline CDR1 SQVTM, CDR2 ANQGSEA. The DNA of the CDR3 is TGCAGCGTCGTTGGACAGGTTTTGAACACTGAAGCTTTCTTT. As protein: CSVVGQVLNTEAFF. The full variable domain, with the rest looked up from reference TRBV29-1 and TRBJ1-1, is SAVISQKPSRDICQRGTSLTIQCQVDSQVTMMFWYRQQPGQSLTLIATANQGSEATYESGFVIDKFPISRPNLTFSTLTVSNMSPEDSSIYLCSVVGQVLNTEAFFGQGTRLTVV.

Written as DNA, the CDR3 is TGTGCCAGCAGCTTAGTCGGGGCTGAAGCTTTCTTT. This translates into CASSLVGAEAFF. V gene TRBV7-9 combines with J gene TRBJ1-1, with D uncertain. CDR3 size: 12 residues. V lost 1 base to trimming and J lost 6 bases, with 6 bases between them. Germline V gene data show CDR1 as SEHNR and CDR2 as FQNEAQ (reference sequence).

In this sample, this clonotype turned up a few times. The chain recombines TRBV28 with TRBJ2-5, with TRBD2 matching over 10 bases. After removal of 7 bases from V and 7 bases from J, the junction contained 9 bases not matched to a gene. CDR3 size: 14 residues. CDR1 is MDHEN, CDR2 SYDVKM, per germline. This CDR3 reads CASKKRGGRGTQYF. The CDR3 region has the DNA TGTGCCAGCAAGAAGCGGGGGGGCCGAGGGACCCAGTACTTC.

The sample holds one count of this clonotype. CDR3 DNA: TGTGCCAGCAGCCTACTCAGGGGTAACACCGGGGAGCTGTTTTTT. Translation: CASSLLRGNTGELFF. This rearrangement joins TRBV12-3 or TRBV12-4 to TRBJ2-2; D possibly corresponds to TRBD1 (6 bases). The V gene lost 6 bases and the J gene lost 2 bases, with 13 bases spanning the gap. This CDR3 region has 15 residues.

The CDR3 region has the DNA TGCAGTGCTAAACAGGGTGAGGGCACTGAAGCTTTCTTT. The encoded protein is CSAKQGEGTEAFF. The chain carries TRBV20-1 and TRBJ1-1, with D possibly matching TRBD1 (6 bases). V shed 4 bases and J shed 4 bases, with 13 bases lying between them. CDR1 DFQATT and CDR2 SNEGSKA come from the germline V gene (reference sequence). This CDR3 has 13 amino acids.

The rearrangement uses TRBV7-2 and TRBJ2-1; D call uncertain. The V end was cut by 1 base, the J end by 9 bases, with 13 bases between. The germline CDR1 and CDR2 sequences are SGHTA and FQGNSA. The CDR3 has 14 residues. CDR3 residues: CASSLVMGPPEQFF. The CDR3 DNA sequence: TGTGCCAGCAGCTTAGTGATGGGCCCCCCTGAGCAGTTCTTC.

On this clonotype itself: Without the conserved terminal phenylalanine or tryptophan, this CDR3 likely stems from a read error. For the CDR3, the DNA is TGTGCCAGCAGTTCACGCTTCAGGGGAGAGAATGGCTACACCCTC. Amino acid sequence: CASSSRFRGENGYTL. The chain links TRBV6-1 to TRBJ1-2, with D maybe TRBD1 (6 bases). V was cut by 5 bases and J by 6 bases, with 19 bases left in between. The germline gives CDR1 MNHNS, CDR2 SASEGT. The CDR3 has 15 residues.

Only a few counts were recorded for this clonotype. This chain connects TRBV24-1 to TRBJ2-3; TRBD2 matches at 8 bases. Unmatched junction bases numbered 6, after V lost 3 bases and J lost 2 bases. Germline CDR1 and CDR2: KGHDR and SFDVKD. This CDR3 spans 16 amino acids. CDR3 sequence: CATSDGSGGVTDTQYF. CDR3 coding DNA: TGTGCCACCAGTGATGGGAGCGGGGGAGTCACAGATACGCAGTATTTT.

This chain connects TRBV7-3 to TRBJ2-3; TRBD2 matches at 12 bases. CDR3 size: 19 residues. Trimming removed 10 bases from V and 1 base from J; junction bases left unmatched: 18. Germline-derived CDR1 and CDR2 are SGHTA and FQGTGA. CDR3 sequence reads: CATLVGRLAGERGTDTQYF. CDR3 in DNA: TGTGCCACCCTCGTAGGTAGACTAGCGGGAGAACGGGGCACAGATACGCAGTATTTT. The entire variable domain, with the rest obtained from reference TRBV7-3 and TRBJ2-3, is as follows: GAGVSQTPSNKVTEKGKYVELRCDPISGHTALYWYRQSLGQGPEFLIYFQGTGAADDSGLPNDRFFAVRPEGSVSTLKIQRTERGDSAVYLCATLVGRLAGERGTDTQYFGPGTRLTVL.

This chain uses TRBV12-3 or TRBV12-4 with TRBJ2-7; perhaps TRBD2 as D (6 bases). V lost 7 bases, J lost 5 bases, and 12 bases lay in between. The CDR3 extends over 12 amino acids. CDR3 region: CASTMGGDEQYF. CDR3 coding DNA: TGTGCCAGCACCATGGGGGGAGACGAGCAGTACTTC.

The J gene is TRBJ1-2, the V gene TRBV28; no clear D gene. The germline CDR1 and CDR2 sequences are MDHEN and SYDVKM. Trimming left V 4 bases short and J 1 base short, with 13 bases between. This CDR3 contains 15 residues. The CDR3 DNA reads as TGTGCCAGCAGTTACGGGGTCCCCTATAACTATGGCTACACCTTC. This sequence encodes CASSYGVPYNYGYTF.

This clonotype was seen more than once but under ten times. The CDR3 carries no conserved terminal phenylalanine or tryptophan, so it likely arises from a read error. The rearrangement uses TRBV29-1 and TRBJ2-1; the D call may be TRBD1 or TRBD2 (6 bases each). The germline gives CDR1 SQVTM, CDR2 ANQGSEA. Deletions cut 7 bases from V and 1 base from J, with 11 bases between. The length of the CDR3 is 13 residues. The CDR3 protein is CSAGALSYNEQFL. CDR3 DNA sequence: TGCAGCGCGGGGGCCTTGTCCTACAATGAGCAGTTCCTC.

The rearrangement links TRBV7-3 to TRBJ2-1; 8 bases match TRBD1. This CDR3 region has 18 residues. The junction had 12 bases not matched to a gene; V was cut back by 1 base and J by 4 bases. The V gene's germline CDR1 is SGHTA and CDR2 FQGTGA. CDR3 coding DNA: TGTGCCAGCAGCTTAAGGGAGTGGGAACAGGGGGAATACAATGAGCAGTTCTTC. Translation: CASSLREWEQGEYNEQFF.

This clonotype has more than one count but fewer than ten. This chain joins TRBV4-2 and TRBJ2-7, with 8 bases lining up with TRBD2. The CDR3 covers 16 residues. V dropped 4 bases and J dropped 3; count of bases not matched to a gene: 11. Germline V gene sequence: CDR1 LGHNA, CDR2 YNFKEQ. Here the CDR3 reads CASSPGLSGSVYEQYF. CDR3 bases: TGTGCCAGCAGCCCAGGACTGAGCGGGAGCGTCTACGAGCAGTACTTC.

The J gene is TRBJ2-3, the V gene TRBV9; possible D gene TRBD1, 6 bases. This CDR3 has 15 amino acids. Trimming pared 5 bases from V and 6 bases from J, leaving 19 bases between. The germline gives CDR1 SGDLS, CDR2 YYNGEE. CDR3 nucleotides: TGTGCCAGCAGTCCTCAGGGGACCCTGGGGGATACGCAGTATTTT. Amino acids: CASSPQGTLGDTQYF.